This TCR beta chain was recorded in a study of blood T cell repertoires in COVID-19. Germline V gene lookup returns CDR1 SGDLS and CDR2 YYNGEE. Trimming stripped 5 bases from V and 7 bases from J, with 12 bases between. CDR3 length equals 13 residues. Per the original methods: Nucleated cell number was recorded as an estimate derived from reference gene primer amplification. Clones were read by immunoSEQ multiplex PCR, and TCRdb kept only the in-frame ones, dropping some. That table furnishes V, J and clone size, whereas the DNA furnished D and trimming. This table has about 110,000 clones, around 81% appearing once.

This receptor was identified in a woman aged 70-85 years with acute or convalescent COVID-19. The sequencing input was peripheral blood. The chain links TRBV9 to TRBJ2-2, with D perhaps TRBD1 (5 bases). This CDR3 reads CASSVRDIGELFF. Here the CDR3 DNA reads TGTGCCAGCAGTGTCAGGGATATCGGGGAGCTGTTTTTT.